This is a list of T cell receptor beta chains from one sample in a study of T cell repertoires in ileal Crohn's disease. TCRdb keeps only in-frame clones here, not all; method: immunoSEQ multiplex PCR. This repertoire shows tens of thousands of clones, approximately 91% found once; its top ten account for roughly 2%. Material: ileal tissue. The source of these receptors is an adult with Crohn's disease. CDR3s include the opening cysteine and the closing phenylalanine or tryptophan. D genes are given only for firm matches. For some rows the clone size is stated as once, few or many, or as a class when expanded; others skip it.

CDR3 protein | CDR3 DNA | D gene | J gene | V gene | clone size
CASSHRRSSTDTQYF | TGTGCCAGCAGCCACAGGCGCTCGAGCACAGATACGCAGTATTTT | - | TRBJ2-3 | TRBV2 | -
CASSRGQLSYEQYF | TGTGCCAGCAGCCGCGGACAGCTGAGCTACGAGCAGTACTTC | - | TRBJ2-7 | TRBV9 | -
CASSPETIARLATDTQYF | TGTGCCAGCAGTCCAGAAACTATCGCTAGATTGGCCACAGATACGCAGTATTTT | - | TRBJ2-3 | TRBV25-1 | -
CASSVDDADKWYGYTF | TGTGCCAGCAGCGTAGATGACGCCGACAAATGGTATGGCTACACCTTC | - | TRBJ1-2 | TRBV9 | -
CASSQDRRGGTEAFF | TGCGCCAGCAGCCAAGATCGACGGGGGGGAACTGAAGCTTTCTTT | - | TRBJ1-1 | TRBV4-3 | -
CASSLLGTSTDTQYF | TGCGCCAGCAGCTTGCTAGGGACTAGCACAGATACGCAGTATTTT | - | TRBJ2-3 | TRBV5-1 | -
CASSSGTGTGYTF | TGTGCCAGCAGTTCCGGGACAGGGACCGGCTACACCTTC | TRBD1 | TRBJ1-2 | TRBV5-8 | -
CASSQTGIQETQYF | TGCGCCAGCAGTCAAACAGGGATCCAAGAGACCCAGTACTTC | - | TRBJ2-5 | TRBV5-1 | -
CAWSRIGQRQLEAFF | TGTGCCTGGAGTCGGATTGGGCAACGACAGCTAGAAGCTTTCTTT | - | TRBJ1-1 | TRBV30 | once
CASSPGLAGPRNTGELFF | TGTGCCAGCTCACCAGGGTTGGCAGGGCCCCGGAACACCGGGGAGCTGTTTTTT | - | TRBJ2-2 | TRBV18 | -
CASRRETNTGELFF | TGCGCCAGCAGACGGGAGACGAACACCGGGGAGCTGTTTTTT | - | TRBJ2-2 | TRBV5-1 | -
CAWSKSGLNTGELFF | TGTGCCTGGAGTAAGAGCGGGCTGAACACCGGGGAGCTGTTTTTT | - | TRBJ2-2 | TRBV30 | -
CASSLSGLSSYEQYF | TGTGCCAGCAGTTTGAGCGGGCTCAGCTCCTACGAGCAGTACTTC | - | TRBJ2-7 | TRBV7-3 | -
CASSLTGGYQPQHF | TGTGCCAGCAGCTTAACAGGGGGCTATCAGCCCCAGCATTTT | TRBD1 | TRBJ1-5 | TRBV11-2 | many
CASSPGGAPSSYEQYF | TGTGCCAGCAGCCCCGGGGGGGCTCCGAGCTCCTACGAGCAGTACTTC | TRBD2 | TRBJ2-7 | TRBV5-4 | -
CASSLFDRGHQPQHF | TGTGCCAGCAGCTTGTTTGACAGGGGGCATCAGCCCCAGCATTTT | TRBD1 | TRBJ1-5 | TRBV5-6 | -
CASSQTSNTEAFF | TGTGCCAGCAGCCAAACTTCGAACACTGAAGCTTTCTTT | - | TRBJ1-1 | TRBV9 | -
CASTPTGALTEAFF | TGTGCCAGTACCCCAACAGGGGCCCTGACTGAAGCTTTCTTT | TRBD1 | TRBJ1-1 | TRBV19 | -
CAISEGGQPQHF | TGTGCCATCAGTGAAGGGGGACAGCCCCAGCATTTT | - | TRBJ1-5 | TRBV10-3 | -
CATRSGSGNTIYF | TGCGCCACCCGATCCGGTTCTGGAAACACCATATATTTT | - | TRBJ1-3 | TRBV5-1 | -
CAWEGTGVYGYTF | TGTGCCTGGGAGGGGACAGGGGTATATGGCTACACCTTC | TRBD1 | TRBJ1-2 | TRBV30 | -
CASSEWAGGSPLHF | TGCGCCAGCAGTGAGTGGGCCGGGGGATCACCCCTCCACTTT | - | TRBJ1-6 | TRBV10-1 | few
CASSRPGGFGEGYTF | TGTGCCAGCTCGAGACCGGGCGGGTTCGGGGAAGGCTACACCTTC | - | TRBJ1-2 | TRBV11-3 | -
CAWSPGETQYF | TGTGCCTGGAGTCCAGGAGAGACCCAGTACTTC | - | TRBJ2-5 | TRBV30 | -
CASSPQQGGSTDTQYF | TGTGCCAGCAGCCCCCAGCAGGGAGGAAGCACAGATACGCAGTATTTT | - | TRBJ2-3 | TRBV7-6 | -
CASSPPTSFGETQYF | TGTGCCAGCTCACCCCCGACTAGTTTTGGAGAGACCCAGTACTTC | - | TRBJ2-5 | TRBV18 | once
CASSRTGAVDTQYF | TGTGCCAGCAGTCGGACAGGGGCCGTCGATACGCAGTATTTT | TRBD1 | TRBJ2-3 | TRBV6-1 | -
CASSLIGGTGNNEQFF | TGTGCCAGCAGCTTGATAGGGGGCACAGGAAACAATGAGCAGTTCTTC | TRBD1 | TRBJ2-1 | TRBV5-4 | -
CASSLRLAGLREQYF | TGTGCCAGCAGCTTACGACTAGCGGGACTCCGCGAGCAGTACTTC | TRBD2 | TRBJ2-7 | TRBV5-5 | -
CASSPDRGGAYGYTF | TGTGCCAGCAGCCCGGACCGCGGGGGCGCCTATGGCTACACCTTC | - | TRBJ1-2 | TRBV11-2 | once
CASSEGGYGLGEQFF | TGTGCCAGCAGTGAAGGGGGTTACGGTCTGGGTGAGCAGTTCTTC | - | TRBJ2-1 | TRBV6-4 | -
CAWGGQVNTGELFF | TGTGCCTGGGGGGGACAGGTTAACACCGGGGAGCTGTTTTTT | TRBD1 | TRBJ2-2 | TRBV30 | -
CASSYSWGSYTGELFF | TGTGCCAGCAGTTACTCATGGGGCAGTTACACCGGGGAGCTGTTTTTT | - | TRBJ2-2 | TRBV6-5 | -
CASSLWGSLNQPQHF | TGCGCCAGCAGCTTGTGGGGCAGCCTAAATCAGCCCCAGCATTTT | - | TRBJ1-5 | TRBV5-1 | -
CASSTRQGYTEAFF | TGTGCCAGCAGCACCAGACAGGGGTACACTGAAGCTTTCTTT | TRBD1 | TRBJ1-1 | TRBV7-8 | once
CASSLAGNEQFF | TGTGCCAGCAGCCTCGCGGGGAATGAGCAGTTCTTC | - | TRBJ2-1 | TRBV5-4 | -